This T cell receptor beta chain stems from a study of T-cell memory formation after mild COVID-19. The wider study: Largely donor-specific TCR clusters were found. Study-wide results and caveats: Day 15 to 85 contracting clones showed balanced CD4/CD8; later expanders leaned CD4+. Nothing confirmed that second-wave clones peaking on day 37 were specific for SARS-CoV-2.

Only a few counts were recorded for this clonotype. Its antigen remains unidentified. The V gene lost 5 bases and the J gene lost 7 bases, with 28 bases spanning the gap. From germline, CDR1 is SGHKS and CDR2 YYEKEE (reference sequence). The length of the CDR3 is 19 residues. TCRdb analysed the 5' RACE reads with MiXCR anew, one entry per CDR3 protein. The sample contains roughly 300,000 distinct CDR3 sequences, roughly an eighth of which appear only once. Sequencing was carried out using PBMCs or a T cell subset sorted from them (not recorded which). The receptor's source is a man aged 18 to 35 who had mild COVID-19 (a few samples of this study predate the infection). Cell type and time point are not known. The rearrangement joins TRBV5-5 to TRBJ1-6; D unclear. The CDR3 coding sequence is TGTGCCAGCAGACTGGAACACCAGGTCCTCTCCGCCAACAATTCACCCCTCCACTTT. Protein: CASRLEHQVLSANNSPLHF.